The clone carrying this T cell receptor (beta chain) has a handful of counts. The target antigen is unknown. This record belongs to a study of identical twins. Notes on the study in general: The study found excess low generation probability among twin-shared out-of-frame alpha sequences. Fewer insertions marked abundant cord blood beta clonotypes; young adult naive trended weakly, memory not at all.

The authors used template switching to add a universal primer site and gave cDNA unique molecular identifiers. MiXCR was run by TCRdb on the 5' RACE reads, yielding one entry per CDR3 protein. In the table there are some 320,000 distinct CDR3 sequences, approximately 13% of which are singletons. CDR3 length: 20 amino acids. CDR1 is MDHEN and CDR2 is SYDVKM in the germline V gene. Unmatched junction bases numbered 24, after V lost 6 bases and J lost 4 bases. The sample was also linked to a second study, of yellow fever vaccine responses in identical twins.

Material for sequencing was CD8+ T cells sorted from blood. V gene TRBV28 combines with J gene TRBJ2-3; 8 bases map to TRBD2. The receptor's source is a woman younger than 35 in good health. CDR3 coding DNA: TGTGCCAGCAGCAGTACAGAGTACTTTAGCGGGGAACACAGGCCAGATACGCAGTATTTT. Translating gives CASSSTEYFSGEHRPDTQYF.